This T cell receptor beta chain derives from a study of blood T cell repertoires in COVID-19. Study details: Whether acute or convalescent, the COVID-19 samples came from the United States, Italy and Spain. Nucleic acid was either cDNA or gDNA, and it came from T cells, B-cell-depleted T cells, or PBMCs.

This clone appeared a single time. Study processing details: Reference gene primer amplification in the assay estimated nucleated cell counts. TCRdb keeps only in-frame clones here, not all; method: immunoSEQ multiplex PCR. V and J calls and clone size are given by that table; D and trimming were obtained from the DNA. The sample shows a few hundred thousand clones, roughly nine tenths of them seen only once. Trimming shortened V by 3 bases and J by 8 bases, and 16 bases separated the two germline ends. Germline V gives CDR1 SGHTA, CDR2 FQGNSA. This CDR3 contains 15 residues. The chain employs TRBV7-2 and TRBJ1-4; unclear D gene. Sequencing input: peripheral blood. The TCR comes from a woman younger than 30 who had recovered from COVID-19. CDR3 sequence (DNA): TGTGCCAGCAGCTTTCTCGGTCTGCCTAGGGAAAAACTGTTTTTT. It is translated as CASSFLGLPREKLFF.